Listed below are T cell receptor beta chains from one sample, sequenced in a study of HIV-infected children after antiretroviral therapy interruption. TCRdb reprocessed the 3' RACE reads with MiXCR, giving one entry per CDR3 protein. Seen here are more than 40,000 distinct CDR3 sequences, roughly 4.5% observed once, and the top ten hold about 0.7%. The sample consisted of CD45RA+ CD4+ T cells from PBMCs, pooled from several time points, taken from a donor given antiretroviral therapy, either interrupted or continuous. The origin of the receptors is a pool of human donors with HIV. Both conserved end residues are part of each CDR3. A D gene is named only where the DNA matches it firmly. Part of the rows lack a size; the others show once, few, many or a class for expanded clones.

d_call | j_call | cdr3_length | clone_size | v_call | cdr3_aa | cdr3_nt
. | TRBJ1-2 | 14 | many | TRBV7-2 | CASSLSGLGYGYTF | TGTGCCAGCAGCTTATCAGGGTTAGGCTATGGCTACACCTTC
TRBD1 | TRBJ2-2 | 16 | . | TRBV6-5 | CASSSRTGENTGELFF | TGTGCCAGCAGTTCCCGGACAGGGGAGAACACCGGGGAGCTGTTTTTT
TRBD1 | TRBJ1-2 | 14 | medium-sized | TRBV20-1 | CSARDPGGGDGYTF | TGCAGTGCTAGAGACCCAGGGGGGGGCGATGGCTACACCTTC
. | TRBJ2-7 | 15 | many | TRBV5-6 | CASSPRQGTSYEQYF | TGTGCCAGCAGCCCCCGGCAGGGGACCTCCTACGAGCAGTACTTC
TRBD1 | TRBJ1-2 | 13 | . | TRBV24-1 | CATSDLWGQADTF | TGTGCCACCAGTGATTTATGGGGACAGGCCGACACCTTC
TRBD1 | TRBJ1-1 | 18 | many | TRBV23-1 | CASSHQLYHRGQNTEAFF | TGCGCCAGCAGTCACCAGTTATACCACAGGGGGCAAAACACTGAAGCTTTCTTT
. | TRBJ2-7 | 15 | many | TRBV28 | CASSLKQIVPYEQYF | TGTGCCAGCAGTTTGAAACAGATTGTCCCCTACGAGCAGTACTTC
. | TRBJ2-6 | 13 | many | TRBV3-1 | CASSQAGANVLTF | TGTGCCAGCAGCCAAGCCGGGGCCAACGTCCTGACTTTC
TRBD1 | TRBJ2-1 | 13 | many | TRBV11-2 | CASSQDRRNEQFF | TGTGCCAGCAGCCAGGACAGGAGGAATGAGCAGTTCTTC
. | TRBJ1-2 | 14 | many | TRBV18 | CASSNDRNSYGYTF | TGTGCCAGCTCAAATGACAGGAATAGCTATGGCTACACCTTC
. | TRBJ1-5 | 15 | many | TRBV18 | CASSPSLDVNQPQHF | TGTGCCAGCTCACCAAGTCTAGACGTTAATCAGCCCCAGCATTTT
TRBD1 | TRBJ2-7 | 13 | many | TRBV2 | CASGTGTSYEQYF | TGTGCCAGCGGGACAGGGACCTCCTACGAGCAGTACTTC
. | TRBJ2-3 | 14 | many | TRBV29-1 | CSVDSGAHPDTQYF | TGCAGCGTTGATTCGGGGGCGCATCCAGATACGCAGTATTTT
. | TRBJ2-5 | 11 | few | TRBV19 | CASRVEETQYF | TGTGCCAGTAGAGTTGAAGAGACCCAGTACTTC
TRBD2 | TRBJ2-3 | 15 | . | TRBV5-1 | CASSLERGGTDTQYF | TGCGCCAGCAGCTTGGAGCGGGGGGGCACAGATACGCAGTATTTT
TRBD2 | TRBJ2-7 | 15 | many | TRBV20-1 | CSAAGGGAKSYEQYF | TGCAGTGCTGCGGGCGGGGGAGCCAAATCCTACGAGCAGTACTTC
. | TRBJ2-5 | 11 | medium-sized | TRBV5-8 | CASSFQETQYF | TGTGCCAGCAGCTTTCAAGAGACCCAGTACTTC
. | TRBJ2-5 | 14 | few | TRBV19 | CASKEGGHQETQYF | TGTGCCAGTAAAGAGGGGGGGCACCAAGAGACCCAGTACTTC
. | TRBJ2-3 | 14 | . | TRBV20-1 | CSAMGWGSTDTQYF | TGCAGTGCTATGGGGTGGGGGAGCACAGATACGCAGTATTTT
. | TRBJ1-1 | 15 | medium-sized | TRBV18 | CASSPNRDSNTEAFF | TGTGCCAGCTCACCCAACAGGGACTCGAACACTGAAGCTTTCTTT
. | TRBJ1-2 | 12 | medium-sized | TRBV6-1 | CASTVAASGYTF | TGTGCCAGCACCGTTGCCGCGAGCGGCTACACCTTC
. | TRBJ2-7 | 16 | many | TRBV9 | CASSVLSGTSANEQYF | TGTGCCAGCAGCGTCCTATCCGGGACCTCGGCCAACGAGCAGTACTTC
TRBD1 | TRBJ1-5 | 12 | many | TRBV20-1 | CSAGQGDQPQHF | TGCAGTGCTGGACAGGGGGATCAGCCCCAGCATTTT
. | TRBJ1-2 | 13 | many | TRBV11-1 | CASSPLGGTGYTF | TGTGCCAGCAGCCCGCTAGGAGGAACTGGCTACACCTTC
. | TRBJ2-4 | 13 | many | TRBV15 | CATSGIGRNIQYF | TGTGCCACCAGCGGAATTGGGAGAAACATTCAGTACTTC
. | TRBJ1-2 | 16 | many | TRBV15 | CATSSKLQVLASGYTF | TGTGCCACCAGCAGCAAGTTACAGGTCCTAGCCTCTGGCTACACCTTC
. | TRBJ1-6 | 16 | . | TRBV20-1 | CSARDQEATYNSPLHF | TGCAGTGCTAGAGATCAAGAGGCAACCTATAATTCACCCCTCCACTTT
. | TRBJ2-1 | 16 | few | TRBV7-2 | CASSLVPLYQYNEQFF | TGTGCCAGCAGCTTAGTCCCTCTATACCAATACAATGAGCAGTTCTTC
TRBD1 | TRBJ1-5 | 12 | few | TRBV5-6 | CASSGTGGGQHF | TGTGCCAGCAGCGGGACAGGGGGCGGACAGCATTTT
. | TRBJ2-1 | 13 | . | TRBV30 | CAWSVTGVNEQFF | TGTGCCTGGAGTGTAACCGGGGTCAATGAGCAGTTCTTC
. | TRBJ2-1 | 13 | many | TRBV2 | CASRPGGGDREFF | TGTGCCAGCAGGCCCGGGGGGGGGGACAGGGAGTTCTTC
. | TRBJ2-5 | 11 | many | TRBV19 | CASSESRTQYF | TGTGCCAGTAGTGAGTCTCGGACCCAGTACTTC
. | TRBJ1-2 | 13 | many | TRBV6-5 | CASSAGPSYGYTF | TGTGCCAGCAGTGCCGGGCCAAGCTATGGCTACACCTTC
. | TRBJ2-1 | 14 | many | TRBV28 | CASSLGRRGSEQFF | TGTGCCAGCAGTCTTGGACGGAGGGGGTCTGAGCAGTTCTTC
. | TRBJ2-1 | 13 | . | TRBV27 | CASSFGVSNEQFF | TGTGCCAGCAGTTTCGGAGTGAGCAATGAGCAGTTCTTC
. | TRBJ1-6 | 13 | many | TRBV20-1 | CSARTEINSPLHF | TGCAGTGCTAGGACGGAGATAAATTCACCCCTCCACTTT
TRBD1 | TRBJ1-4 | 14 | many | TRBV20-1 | CSARRTGTNEKLFF | TGCAGTGCTAGGCGGACAGGGACGAATGAAAAACTGTTTTTT
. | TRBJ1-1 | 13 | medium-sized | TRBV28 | CASTEKLNTEAFF | TGTGCCAGCACCGAAAAGTTGAACACTGAAGCTTTCTTT
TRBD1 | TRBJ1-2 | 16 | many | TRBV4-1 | CASRPGTGGARYGYTF | TGCGCCAGCAGGCCCGGGACAGGGGGCGCTCGGTATGGCTACACCTTC
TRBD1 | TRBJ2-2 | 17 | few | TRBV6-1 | CASSDFRDRGFDGELFF | TGTGCCAGCAGTGACTTCCGGGACAGGGGGTTTGACGGGGAGCTGTTTTTT
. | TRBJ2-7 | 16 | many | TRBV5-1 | CASSFPERQGLSEQYF | TGCGCCAGCAGCTTCCCAGAGCGACAGGGACTCTCCGAGCAGTACTTC
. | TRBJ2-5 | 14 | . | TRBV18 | CASSPRTAQETQYF | TGTGCCAGCTCACCAAGGACGGCTCAAGAGACCCAGTACTTC
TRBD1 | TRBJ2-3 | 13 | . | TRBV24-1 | CATRRGQGDTQYF | TGTGCCACCAGGAGGGGGCAGGGAGATACGCAGTATTTT
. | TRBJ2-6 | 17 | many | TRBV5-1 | CASSQGRIGSGANVLTF | TGCGCCAGCAGCCAGGGTCGGATAGGCTCTGGGGCCAACGTCCTGACTTTC
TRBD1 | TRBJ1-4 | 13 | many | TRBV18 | CASSGTAGEKLFF | TGTGCCAGCTCAGGGACAGCGGGAGAAAAACTGTTTTTT
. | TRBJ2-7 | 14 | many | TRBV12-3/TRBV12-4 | CASTATANSYEQYF | TGTGCCAGCACTGCGACGGCTAACTCCTACGAGCAGTACTTC
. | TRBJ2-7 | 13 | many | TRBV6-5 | CASRPSGGYEQYF | TGTGCCAGCAGACCATCAGGAGGTTACGAGCAGTACTTC
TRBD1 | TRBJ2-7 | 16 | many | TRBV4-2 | CASSQVRGQGSYEQYF | TGTGCCAGCAGCCAAGTTAGAGGACAGGGCTCCTACGAGCAGTACTTC
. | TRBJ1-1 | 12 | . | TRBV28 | CASNAFSTEAFF | TGTGCCAGCAACGCTTTTAGCACTGAAGCTTTCTTT